Following are 6 T cell receptor beta chains from one sample sequenced in a study of Graves' ophthalmopathy and Graves' hyperthyroidism. RNA transcripts provided the template for amplifying TCR beta CDR3 regions. HTBI primers served in a first-round RT-PCR, which a second-round multiplex PCR followed. MiXCR, run by TCRdb on the multiplex PCR reads, gives a single entry per CDR3 protein. Seen here are about 740,000 distinct CDR3 sequences, 40% observed once, and the top ten hold roughly 46%. Material for sequencing was peripheral blood. Source of these receptors: an adult man with Graves' ophthalmopathy.

With respect to this clonotype: A clone one base away is much larger, so this may be a read error. This CDR3 is missing its conserved last phenylalanine or tryptophan, likely due to a read error. CDR3 loop: CASSLGAVRVTEAFL. CDR3 sequence (DNA): TGCGCCAGCAGCTTGGGGGCAGTCAGGGTCACTGAAGCTTTCCTT. The V gene is TRBV5-1, the J gene TRBJ1-1, with a tentative D call TRBD1 (5 bases). The CDR3 spans 15 residues. Germline CDR1 reads SGHRS; CDR2 reads YFSETQ. Deletions cut 0 bases from V and 4 bases from J, with 13 bases between.

Here the CDR3 reads CASSFGLAGQEQYF. DNA of the CDR3: TGTGCCAGCAGCTTTGGACTAGCGGGCCAGGAGCAGTACTTC. The chain carries TRBV5-6 and TRBJ2-7; 11 bases map to TRBD2. The CDR3 consists of 14 residues. V was pared by 2 bases and J by 7 bases, with 5 bases of the junction left unmatched. The V gene's germline CDR1 is SGHDT and CDR2 YYEEEE.

The chain links TRBV7-2 to TRBJ1-4; D call uncertain. Deletions cut 5 bases from V and 10 bases from J, with 17 bases between. In germline, CDR1 is SGHTA, CDR2 FQGNSA. The CDR3 is made up of 14 amino acids. CDR3 DNA: TGTGCCAGCAGCCCCCCCGGTCGGTGGGGAAAACTGTTTTTT. Encoded protein: CASSPPGRWGKLFF.

DNA for the CDR3: TGTGCCAGCAGCCAGAAGGAGGGTTCCTACGAGCAGTACTTC. Its translation: CASSQKEGSYEQYF. The J gene is TRBJ2-7, the V gene TRBV9; tentatively, D is TRBD2 (6 bases). The CDR3 covers 14 residues. Germline V gene data show CDR1 as SGDLS and CDR2 as YYNGEE. V dropped 4 bases and J dropped 1 base, with 12 bases sitting between them.

There are many counts of this clonotype. The chain is built from TRBV7-8 and TRBJ1-6; a weak D match, TRBD1 (6 bases). This CDR3 is built from 13 residues. V gave up 6 bases and J gave up 10 bases, with 13 bases separating them. Germline CDR1 is SGHVS and CDR2 is FQNEAQ. The CDR3 here is CASSQYRESPLHF. Written as DNA, the CDR3 is TGTGCCAGCAGTCAATACAGGGAATCACCCCTCCACTTT. Looking up the rest from reference TRBV7-8 and TRBJ1-6 gives the full variable domain: GAGVSQSPRYKVAKRGQDVALRCDPISGHVSLFWYQQALGQGPEFLTYFQNEAQLDKSGLPSDRFFAERPEGSVSTLKIQRTQQEDSAVYLCASSQYRESPLHFGNGTRLTVT.

The chain uses TRBV2 and TRBJ2-7, with D perhaps TRBD1 (5 bases). The ends were cut back, 6 bases at V and 0 bases at J, with 9 bases in the middle. CDR1 and CDR2 (germline): SNHLY, FYNNEI. The CDR3 consists of 13 residues. DNA of the CDR3: TGTGCCAGCAGCCGACAGCGCTCCTACGAGCAGTACTTC. It specifies CASSRQRSYEQYF.